This T cell receptor beta chain stems from a study of T-cell reconstitution after alpha-beta-depleted transplantation in children (TCRdb year 2016). Turning to the overall study: T-cell immune reconstitution after TCRalphabeta/CD19-depleted allogeneic hematopoietic cell transplantation in children was quantitatively tracked in the study by means of TCR repertoire profiling.

Receptors were amplified or captured by PCR. The instrument was an Illumina HiSeq 2500. Molecular barcoding was employed in the preparation of TCR libraries, with unique molecular identifiers being used to normalize TCRbeta repertoire quantification. TCRdb reworked the public reads: Q25 trimming with fastp, MiXCR clone assembly, productive beta chains retained. CDR3 protein duplicates are merged, each entry listing the most common genes and DNA. This sample is represented by fewer than 120,000 distinct CDR3 sequences; 10% of them were singletons. Clones ranked in the top ten supply roughly 8% of the sample. As encoded in the germline V gene, CDR1 is SGHRS while CDR2 is YFSETQ. Reading from cysteine to phenylalanine, the CDR3 counts 13 amino acids. Only CDR3 DNA remains: 39 bases, in frame from the first base. In its sample, this clonotype was seen many times. Its antigen is not yet known. Its ends do not fully match the called genes, so a read error is possible.

The sequences come from PBMCs from the stem cell graft donor, collected from the stem cell graft. The clonotype originates from a human donor who donated a stem cell graft to a child with acute lymphoblastic leukemia. This chain joins TRBV5-1 to TRBJ2-5; the D gene is possibly TRBD1, with 5 bases matching. The CDR3 corresponds to CASRLDTLETQYF. The bases read TGCGCCAGCAGATTGGACACTTTGGAGACCCAGTACTTC.